The 20 T cell receptor beta chains reported below all come from one sample, sequenced in a study of T-cell reconstitution after alpha-beta-depleted transplantation in children. This sample's TCRbeta library carried unique molecular identifier barcodes. One entry per CDR3 protein, called by TCRdb with MiXCR from the PCR reads. The table shows 750,000 to 950,000 distinct CDR3 sequences, with about 16% occurring only once. The sequences come from PBMCs, mostly from graft donor cells, collected 360 days after TCRalphabeta/CD19-depleted stem cell transplant. Receptors were obtained from a male patient aged 10 to 17 who had a stem cell transplant for acute lymphoblastic leukemia, so the T cells may come from the graft donor.

V usage is TRBV10-3 and J usage is TRBJ2-1, with TRBD2 matching 11 bases. V lost 5 bases and J lost 9; bases outside the gene matches: 9. Germline-derived CDR1 and CDR2 are ENHRY and SYGVKD. This CDR3 has 15 residues. DNA of the CDR3: TGTGCCATCAGTCCCAAACTAGCGGGAGTAGTTGAGCAGTTCTTC. Translation gives CAISPKLAGVVEQFF.

The table lists this clonotype with many counts. This rearrangement joins TRBV12-3 or TRBV12-4 to TRBJ2-3; no firm D call. V was shortened by 4 bases and J by 2 bases, with 7 bases between the two germline ends. CDR3 length: 13 residues. CDR3 in amino acids: CASSSAATDTQYF. In DNA form, the CDR3 reads TGTGCCAGCAGTTCGGCGGCCACAGATACGCAGTATTTT.

The rearrangement uses TRBV27 and TRBJ2-1; a possible D gene is TRBD1 (5 bases). V was pared by 3 bases and J by 8 bases, with 8 bases between. There are 12 residues in the CDR3. Germline CDR1 and CDR2: MNHEY and SMNVEV (reference sequence). The CDR3 loop reads CASSFQGDEQFF. The DNA for the CDR3 is TGTGCCAGCAGTTTTCAGGGCGATGAGCAGTTCTTC.

The genes are TRBV5-5 and TRBJ2-4; tentatively, D is TRBD2 (5 bases). V lost 4 bases, J lost 0 bases, and 17 bases lay in between. CDR1 SGHKS and CDR2 YYEKEE come from the germline V gene (reference sequence). The CDR3 loop spans 17 amino acids. CDR3 bases: TGTGCCAGCAGCCTTCGTCTAGCATCCCGAGCCAAAAACATTCAGTACTTC. Its translation: CASSLRLASRAKNIQYF.

The sample holds a few counts of this clonotype. The CDR3 nucleotides read TGCAGTGCTAGAGGGGGGAGCGAGCAGTACTTC. Protein sequence: CSARGGSEQYF. This chain links TRBV20-1 with TRBJ2-7; D possibly uses TRBD1 or TRBD2 (5 bases each). CDR1 is DFQATT and CDR2 is SNEGSKA in the germline V gene (reference sequence). The CDR3 totals 11 residues. The V end lost 1 base, the J end lost 6 bases, and 7 bases lay between the germline ends.

The genes are TRBV20-1 and TRBJ2-2; 15 bases are a match to TRBD2. Germline CDR1 is DFQATT and CDR2 is SNEGSKA (reference sequence). V was pared by 1 base and J by 0 bases, with 9 bases of the junction left unmatched. This CDR3 is built from 20 residues. The CDR3 loop reads CSARAVPGLAGGPNTGELFF. DNA for the CDR3: TGCAGTGCTAGAGCCGTACCGGGACTAGCGGGAGGTCCGAACACCGGGGAGCTGTTTTTT.

The CDR3 DNA reads as TGTGCCAGCTCAAGACCCGACGGTAGCGAGCAGTACTTC. This encodes CASSRPDGSEQYF. The J gene is TRBJ2-7, the V gene TRBV18; D ambiguous. The length of the CDR3 is 13 residues. Per the germline V gene, CDR1 is KGHSH and CDR2 is LQKENI. V lost 5 bases to trimming and J lost 6 bases, with 14 bases between them. The variable domain in full, with the rest retrieved from reference TRBV18 and TRBJ2-7, is NAGVMQNPRHLVRRRGQEARLRCSPMKGHSHVYWYRQLPEEGLKFMVYLQKENIIDESGMPKERFSAEFPKEGPSILRIQQVVRGDSAAYFCASSRPDGSEQYFGPGTRLTVT.

This clonotype occurred many times. This chain connects TRBV2 to TRBJ2-3; 7 bases line up with TRBD2. The CDR3 sequence is 12 residues long. Trimming cost V 10 bases and J 0 bases; bases outside gene matches: 1. Germline CDR1 and CDR2: SNHLY and FYNNEI. The CDR3 is CANSGSTDTQYF. Written as DNA, the CDR3 is TGTGCCAATAGCGGGAGCACAGATACGCAGTATTTT.

This clonotype was counted between two and nine times. This rearrangement joins TRBV5-1 to TRBJ2-1, with 12 bases fitting TRBD1. This CDR3 has 16 residues. V lost 0 bases to trimming and J lost 7 bases; unmatched junction nucleotides: 5. Germline V gene data show CDR1 as SGHRS and CDR2 as YFSETQ. In nucleotides, the CDR3 is TGCGCCAGCAGCTTGGATGGGACAGGGGGCCTTAATGAGCAGTTCTTC. Translating gives CASSLDGTGGLNEQFF.

This rearrangement joins TRBV3-1 to TRBJ2-1, with 12 bases fitting TRBD2. This CDR3 has 17 amino acids. V dropped 7 bases and J dropped 7; count of bases not matched to a gene: 14. The germline gives CDR1 LGHDT, CDR2 YNNKEL (reference sequence). The CDR3 sequence is CASKLAGGVWTSNEQFF. In DNA form, the CDR3 reads TGTGCCAGCAAACTAGCGGGAGGTGTTTGGACCTCTAATGAGCAGTTCTTC.

A few counts support this clonotype. The chain links TRBV20-1 to TRBJ2-2; D is ambiguous. CDR3 size: 15 residues. CDR1 DFQATT and CDR2 SNEGSKA come from the germline V gene (reference sequence). V lost 5 bases, J lost 8 bases, and 21 bases lay in between. The CDR3 protein is CSAPTRDQLWGELFF. CDR3 coding DNA: TGCAGTGCTCCAACCCGAGACCAGCTATGGGGGGAGCTGTTTTTT.

The rearrangement links TRBV11-1 to TRBJ2-1, with D perhaps being TRBD1 or TRBD2 (6 bases each). CDR3 length: 19 amino acids. V shed 4 bases and J shed 2 bases, with 24 bases lying between them. Looked up from germline, CDR1 is SGHAT and CDR2 is FQDESV (reference sequence). The CDR3 loop reads CASSSRSYRRGDPYNEQFF. The CDR3 nucleotides are TGTGCCAGCAGCTCTAGGTCCTACAGGAGGGGGGATCCCTACAATGAGCAGTTCTTC.

The chain carries TRBV30 and TRBJ2-1; D gene unclear. CDR1 is GTSNPN and CDR2 is SVGIG in the germline V gene (reference sequence). Between the trimmed V and J ends, which lost 2 bases and 8 bases, there was a span of 16 bases. The CDR3 sequence is 14 residues long. The CDR3 here is CAWSRRPPADEQFF. The CDR3, as DNA: TGTGCCTGGAGTCGTCGGCCCCCCGCGGATGAGCAGTTCTTC.

The V call is TRBV5-6, the J call TRBJ2-7, with a weak D call TRBD1 (5 bases). Germline CDR1 SGHDT, CDR2 YYEEEE. The CDR3 is 14 amino acids. V lost 5 bases, J lost 2 bases, and 14 bases lay in between. The CDR3 is CASRIAGSTYEQYF. As DNA, the CDR3 is TGTGCCAGCAGAATCGCAGGGTCCACCTACGAGCAGTACTTC.

There are a few counts of this clonotype. This sequence joins TRBV10-1 and TRBJ2-3; D may be TRBD2 (6 bases). Trimming left V 3 bases short and J 0 bases short, with 10 bases between. The CDR3 consists of 15 residues. In germline, CDR1 is WNHNN, CDR2 SYGVQD (reference sequence). The CDR3, as DNA: TGCGCCAGCAGTGAAATGGCGGGAAGCACAGATACGCAGTATTTT. Translation gives CASSEMAGSTDTQYF.

In its sample, this clonotype was seen a few times. V and J are TRBV11-1 and TRBJ1-2; 9 positions match TRBD1. The CDR3 consists of 18 residues. Unmatched junction bases numbered 10, after V lost 1 base and J lost 1 base. CDR1 and CDR2 (germline): SGHAT, FQDESV (reference sequence). This chain's CDR3 is CASSLVPTRDRDNYGYTF. The CDR3 region has the DNA TGTGCCAGCAGCTTAGTTCCAACTCGGGACAGGGATAACTATGGCTACACCTTC.

The chain carries TRBV5-1 and TRBJ2-7, with 10 positions matching TRBD1. The V segment lost 4 bases and the J segment 4 bases; nucleotides outside the gene matches: 2. From germline, CDR1 is SGHRS and CDR2 YFSETQ. The CDR3 runs to 13 residues. The CDR3 loop is CASSGTGEYEQYF. In nucleotides, the CDR3 is TGCGCCAGCAGCGGGACAGGGGAGTACGAGCAGTACTTC.

Turning to this clonotype: A much larger clone differs by one base, so this may be a read error. The rearrangement joins TRBV20-1 to TRBJ2-1; 7 nucleotides line up with TRBD2. This CDR3 comprises 11 residues. CDR1 and CDR2 (germline): DFQATT, SNEGSKA (reference sequence). The CDR3 here is CCQREYNEQFF. The CDR3 DNA reads TGCTGTCAGCGGGAATACAATGAGCAGTTCTTC.

This clonotype came up a few times. The genes are TRBV29-1 and TRBJ2-1, with 7 bases aligning to TRBD2. Germline lookup yields CDR1 SQVTM and CDR2 ANQGSEA. V lost 8 bases to trimming and J lost 9 bases; unmatched junction nucleotides: 19. The CDR3 has 15 amino acids. In nucleotides, the CDR3 is TGCAGCTTTTCGTTCCGGGACTCGGGGGGAGGTGAGCAGTTCTTC. Protein product: CSFSFRDSGGGEQFF.

The rearrangement uses TRBV29-1 and TRBJ1-2; D possibly corresponds to TRBD1 (6 bases). V dropped 7 bases and J dropped 0 bases, with 21 bases sitting between them. Germline values: CDR1 SQVTM, CDR2 ANQGSEA. This CDR3 spans 16 amino acids. The CDR3 protein is CSASPAQTGANYGYTF. DNA of the CDR3: TGCAGCGCATCCCCGGCCCAGACAGGCGCTAACTATGGCTACACCTTC. The full variable domain, its missing parts supplied by reference TRBV29-1 and TRBJ1-2, is SAVISQKPSRDICQRGTSLTIQCQVDSQVTMMFWYRQQPGQSLTLIATANQGSEATYESGFVIDKFPISRPNLTFSTLTVSNMSPEDSSIYLCSASPAQTGANYGYTFGSGTRLTVV.